The 3 T cell receptor beta chains reported below all come from one sample, sequenced in a study of lymphopenia after photon versus proton radiotherapy (dated by TCRdb to about 2019). Library method: the immunoSEQ multiplex PCR assay. The source is immuneACCESS, and TCRdb retained only in-frame sequences with V and J called. Part of the clones is not carried over; for the studies checked, unresolved V genes explain less than half of this, and the remainder is unexplained. This sample is represented by approximately 21,000 clones; around 85% of them were singletons. The ten biggest clones cover around 20% of the sample. The sequenced sample was peripheral blood, obtained from a patient treated with photon-based radiotherapy. All receptors come from a man aged 55 to 70 with pancreatic cancer.

The chain recombines TRBV7-9 with TRBJ2-1; no clear D. There are 12 residues in the CDR3. Germline V CDR1 and CDR2: SEHNR, FQNEAQ (reference sequence). Between the trimmed V and J ends, which lost 4 bases and 10 bases, there was a span of 11 bases. CDR3 DNA sequence: TGTGCCAGCAGCTCCGCCTCCAGGGAGCAGTTCTTC. This sequence encodes CASSSASREQFF. Combining the CDR3 with reference TRBV7-9 and TRBJ2-1 gives the whole variable domain DTGVSQNPRHKITKRGQNVTFRCDPISEHNRLYWYRQTLGQGPEFLTYFQNEAQLEKSRLLSDRFSAERPKGSFSTLEIQRTEQGDSAMYLCASSSASREQFFGPGTRLTVL.

The V and J genes are TRBV4-3 and TRBJ2-2; 7 bases are shared with TRBD2. V lost 4 bases, J lost 2 bases, and 7 bases stayed unmatched. The CDR3 totals 16 residues. CDR1 is LGHNA and CDR2 is YSLEER in the germline V gene. The CDR3 DNA is TGCGCCAGCAGCCCGAGCGGGGACCTAAACACCGGGGAGCTGTTTTTT. Translating gives CASSPSGDLNTGELFF.

The chain has TRBV7-2 and TRBJ2-7, with a weak D call TRBD1 (7 bases). Germline V gives CDR1 SGHTA, CDR2 FQGNSA. Trimming cost V 6 bases and J 8 bases, with 23 bases left between them. This CDR3 is 15 amino acids long. DNA of the CDR3: TGTGCCAGCAGTCCCAGGGGGGACAGTCAGTCACAGCAGTACTTC. It specifies CASSPRGDSQSQQYF.